This paragraph reports one T cell receptor beta chain. This sample is part of a study of control samples from healthy donors and cancer patients. Sequencing used immunoSEQ multiplex PCR; TCRdb keeps in-frame clones, though not all of them. This sample yields about 120,000 clones, of which 88% are seen a single time; 2% to 2.5% belongs to the top ten. After removal of 2 bases from V and 7 bases from J, the junction contained 7 bases not matched to a gene. This CDR3 comprises 14 residues. CDR1 is MNHEY and CDR2 is SVGAGI in the germline V gene. The receptor comes from a woman aged 65 to 85 in good health. What was sequenced was blood. The rearrangement links TRBV6-5 to TRBJ2-7; TRBD1 matches 8 bases. In DNA form, the CDR3 reads TGTGCCAGCAGTTACGGGACAGGTGCCACGGAGCAGTACTTC. It encodes CASSYGTGATEQYF.